The TCR beta chain described here comes from a study of blood T cell repertoires in COVID-19. Study in general: Samples came from the United States, Italy and Spain, spanning acute and convalescent COVID-19. The analysed material was cDNA or gDNA that came from T cells, B-cell-depleted T cells, or PBMCs.

In the source study's methods: Estimates of nucleated cell counts were drawn from the amplification of reference gene primers. TCRdb's copy holds only in-frame clones and misses some; the assay was immunoSEQ multiplex PCR. V and J calls and clone size are those listed in that table; D and trimming were worked out from the DNA. The sample records roughly 410,000 clones, approximately 90% being singletons. Trimming removed 7 bases from V and 1 base from J, with 7 bases in between. The CDR3 is 12 residues long. Germline V gene data show CDR1 as SEHNR and CDR2 as FQNEAQ (reference sequence). One Seattle source followed patients from active infection through their disease course.

The sequence was collected from a woman in her thirties or forties with COVID-19, enrolled during active disease. This chain joins TRBV7-9 and TRBJ1-2; D call uncertain. Sequenced material: peripheral blood. The CDR3 loop reads CASTRSNYGYTF. The DNA for the CDR3 is TGTGCCAGCACAAGGAGTAACTATGGCTACACCTTC. Supplemented by reference TRBV7-9 and TRBJ1-2, the full variable domain reads DTGVSQNPRHKITKRGQNVTFRCDPISEHNRLYWYRQTLGQGPEFLTYFQNEAQLEKSRLLSDRFSAERPKGSFSTLEIQRTEQGDSAMYLCASTRSNYGYTFGSGTRLTVV.